This TCR beta chain was retrieved from a study of CD8 T cells in Susac syndrome. With random hexamers, about 0.45 to 1 ug RNA was reverse transcribed. TCRdb ran MiXCR on the immunoSEQ multiplex PCR reads and lists one entry per CDR3 protein. Of 350,000 to 550,000 distinct CDR3 sequences detected, 85% appear once; the ten largest clones hold roughly 0.11%. Sequencing of TCR beta, carried out with a high-throughput approach, was applied to CD8+ and CD4+ T cells from the blood. The CDR3 spans 14 residues. V lost 2 bases to trimming and J lost 1 base, with 11 bases between them. Germline V gene lookup returns CDR1 GTSNPN and CDR2 SVGIG (reference sequence).

The chain uses TRBV30 and TRBJ2-5, with D unresolved. The sequenced material came from CD8+ T cells from PBMCs. The receptor was derived from a human donor with multiple sclerosis. The CDR3 loop is CAWSTGPRQETQYF. DNA of the CDR3: TGTGCCTGGAGTACGGGCCCGCGCCAAGAGACCCAGTACTTC.